These T cell receptor beta chains were read from a single sample in a study of CD8 T cells in ankylosing spondylitis. TCRdb passed the 5' RACE reads through MiXCR, listing each CDR3 protein once. The table lists about 340,000 distinct CDR3 sequences, roughly 15% of them singletons. Material: blood, either unsorted or a sorted T cell fraction (not recorded which). The receptors derive from a male donor with ankylosing spondylitis or in good health (not recorded which). CDR3s include the opening cysteine and the closing phenylalanine or tryptophan. Each record gives: clone size, D gene, V gene, J gene, CDR3 DNA, CDR3 protein. D genes are given only for firm matches. Some rows mark clone size as missing; the rest say once, few, many or name a class of expanded clone.

-	-	TRBV5-1	TRBJ2-3	TGCGCCAGCAGCTTGGGCCCCGAGGCAGATACGCAGTATTTT	CASSLGPEADTQYF
-	-	TRBV24-1	TRBJ2-2	TGTGCCACCAGTGCGAGAGCGAACACCGGGGAGCTGTTTTTT	CATSARANTGELFF
-	-	TRBV5-1	TRBJ2-1	TGCGCCAGCAGCTTGGATAGGTCCTACAATGAGCAGTTCTTC	CASSLDRSYNEQFF
-	-	TRBV7-2	TRBJ1-1	TGTGCCAGCAGCTTAGACGTGACATATACTGAAGCTTTCTTT	CASSLDVTYTEAFF
few	-	TRBV20-1	TRBJ1-1	TGCAGTGCTTGGGCCACCGGCACTGAAGCTTTCTTT	CSAWATGTEAFF
many	-	TRBV5-1	TRBJ1-5	TGCGCCAGCAGCACGGACGGCTTCAATCAGCCCCAGCATTTT	CASSTDGFNQPQHF
-	-	TRBV18	TRBJ2-1	TGTGCCAGCTCACAACCCCAGGGGAACAATGAGCAGTTCTTC	CASSQPQGNNEQFF
-	TRBD2	TRBV7-9	TRBJ2-1	TGTGCCAGCAGCTTAGGTATGACTAGCGGGAGGGATGAGCAGTTCTTC	CASSLGMTSGRDEQFF
-	-	TRBV4-1	TRBJ1-4	TGCGCCAGCGGCCCGACAGTAAATAATGAAAAACTGTTTTTT	CASGPTVNNEKLFF
-	-	TRBV5-1	TRBJ1-2	TGCGCCAGCAGCTTGGACGACCGCGGCTACACCTTC	CASSLDDRGYTF
-	TRBD2	TRBV27	TRBJ2-7	TGTGCCAGCACCCCTGCGGGACTAGCAAGGGAGCAGTACTTC	CASTPAGLAREQYF
few	TRBD1	TRBV20-1	TRBJ2-6	TGCTGTGCTAGAGAGGACAGGCCCTCTGGGGCCAACGTCCTGACTTTC	CCAREDRPSGANVLTF
many	-	TRBV5-6	TRBJ1-2	TGTGCCAGCAGCTGGGGCAGCCGATATTCTAACTATGGCTACACCTTC	CASSWGSRYSNYGYTF
few	-	TRBV5-1	TRBJ2-3	TGCGCCAGCAGCTTCCTAGAATCCACAGATACGCAGTATTTT	CASSFLESTDTQYF
few	TRBD2	TRBV7-8	TRBJ2-5	TGTGCCAGCAGCTTAGCTAGACTAGCGGGGAGGAAGACCCAGTACTTC	CASSLARLAGRKTQYF
many	-	TRBV2	TRBJ2-2	TGTGCCAGCAGGGGCGGGGAGCTGTTTTTT	CASRGGELFF
few	-	TRBV2	TRBJ1-1	TGTGCCAGCTTGATTTCCACTGAAGCTTTCTTT	CASLISTEAFF
-	TRBD1	TRBV4-1	TRBJ2-2	TGCGCCAGCAGCCAGCCGGGACAGGGGCCTGTGGAGCTGTTTTTT	CASSQPGQGPVELFF
-	-	TRBV5-1	TRBJ2-7	TGCGCCAGCAGCTTGGACGGTGCCCATAGTGACTACGAGCAGTACTTC	CASSLDGAHSDYEQYF
few	-	TRBV29-1	TRBJ2-3	TGCAGCGTCGTTCAGGGGGGCCGAGGAGATACGCAGTATTTT	CSVVQGGRGDTQYF
once	-	TRBV7-8	TRBJ2-1	TGTGCCAGCAGTGGTAGCGTCACCGCCTACAATGAGCAGTTCTTC	CASSGSVTAYNEQFF
-	TRBD1	TRBV20-1	TRBJ1-2	TGCAGTGCTAGCAGGGGGGAGGTCTATGGCTACACCTTC	CSASRGEVYGYTF
-	-	TRBV2	TRBJ1-1	TGTGCCAGCAGCGCCCAGGGGCCGGGCACTGAAGCTTTCTTT	CASSAQGPGTEAFF
few	-	TRBV7-9	TRBJ2-5	TGTGCCAGCAGCTCCCGACGGTCCCAAGAGACCCAGTACTTC	CASSSRRSQETQYF
few	-	TRBV11-2	TRBJ2-2	TGTGCCAGCAGCTTAGAGTCATTCACGGGACTTGGCGGGGAGCTGTTTTTT	CASSLESFTGLGGELFF
-	-	TRBV20-1	TRBJ1-1	TGCAGTGCTTTCCAAGCGAACACTGAAGCTTTCTTT	CSAFQANTEAFF
-	-	TRBV21-1	TRBJ2-5	TGTGCCAGCGGACTCCCGGGACTAGCGGGAGGCGTCCAAGAGACCCAGTACTTC	CASGLPGLAGGVQETQYF
few	TRBD1	TRBV5-1	TRBJ2-5	TGCGCCAGCAGTGGACAGGGGCAGAGCGTAGGAGAGACCCAGTACTTC	CASSGQGQSVGETQYF
many	TRBD1	TRBV4-1	TRBJ1-2	TGCGCCAGCAGCCAAGCAGCCGGGACAGGGGTCGTGCATGGCTACACCTTC	CASSQAAGTGVVHGYTF
-	TRBD1	TRBV29-1	TRBJ1-1	TGCAGCGACAAGACAGGGCCTAACACTGAAGCTTTCTTT	CSDKTGPNTEAFF
-	-	TRBV20-1	TRBJ1-4	TGCAGTGCTAGAGATACCCAGGGATGGGAAAAACTGTTTTTT	CSARDTQGWEKLFF
many	-	TRBV5-1	TRBJ2-7	TGCGCCAGCAAATTCTTTACAGCCTCCTACGAGCAGTACTTC	CASKFFTASYEQYF
few	-	TRBV3-1	TRBJ2-7	TGTGCCAGCAGCCACGGGACGGCCTCCTACGAGCAGTACTTC	CASSHGTASYEQYF
-	TRBD1	TRBV3-1	TRBJ1-4	TGTGCCAGCAGCCCCCGGGACAGGTCCTCTGAAAAACTGTTTTTT	CASSPRDRSSEKLFF
many	-	TRBV29-1	TRBJ2-7	TGCAGCGCCTGTAATGGGGACGAGCAGTACTTC	CSACNGDEQYF
few	-	TRBV20-1	TRBJ1-2	TGCAGTGTAGGCCGGACCTTCTCCCGGGACTATGGCTACACCTTC	CSVGRTFSRDYGYTF
few	-	TRBV6-1	TRBJ2-7	TGTGCCAGCAGGTCTTTTACTCGGGAGACCCACTACGAGCAGTACTTC	CASRSFTRETHYEQYF
few	TRBD1	TRBV4-2	TRBJ2-1	TGTGCCAGCAGCCCCAGGGGGTACTCACCAAGCTCCTACAATGAGCAGTTCTTC	CASSPRGYSPSSYNEQFF
-	-	TRBV5-1	TRBJ1-2	TGCGCCAGCAGCTCAGACCCGGGGGGCTACACCTTC	CASSSDPGGYTF
few	TRBD2	TRBV12-3/TRBV12-4	TRBJ2-3	TGTGCCAGCAGTCCGACTAGCGGGGTAACAGATACGCAGTATTTT	CASSPTSGVTDTQYF
few	-	TRBV20-1	TRBJ1-1	TGCAGTGCCAGATCGGTGGGGACTGAAGCTTTCTTT	CSARSVGTEAFF
few	TRBD1	TRBV11-2	TRBJ2-1	TGTGCCAGCAGCTTAGCCCCGGGACAGCTTCCTTACAATGAGCAGTTCTTC	CASSLAPGQLPYNEQFF
-	TRBD1	TRBV20-1	TRBJ2-7	TGCAGTGCTGGGACAGGGGGAACATCCTACGAGCAGTACTTC	CSAGTGGTSYEQYF
once	-	TRBV12-3/TRBV12-4	TRBJ2-1	TGTGCCAGCAGTTTAGGACCCAGTGAGCAGTTCTTC	CASSLGPSEQFF
many	-	TRBV10-3	TRBJ2-1	TGTGCCATCAGTGAGGGGAGCTACAATGAGCAGTTCTTC	CAISEGSYNEQFF
many	TRBD1	TRBV6-5	TRBJ1-2	TGTGCCAGCAGTGAGACAGGGGACGGCTACACCTTC	CASSETGDGYTF